This T cell receptor (beta chain) was obtained from a study of cytomegalovirus exposure and HLA in healthy donors. Study outcomes and limitations: CMV serostatus stood as the only immune exposure information on hand. Being productive about 87% or about 30% of the time was typical of most TCR beta V segments in an earlier analysis. Cytomegalovirus association was listed for 150 to 200 TCR beta chains.

About this clone: Its cognate antigen is unknown.

Germline V lookup: CDR1 MNHNS, CDR2 SASEGT. Unmatched junction bases numbered 13, after V lost 6 bases and J lost 8 bases. CDR3 length: 15 amino acids. The PCR had 60 Vbeta and 13 Jbeta primers. Original handling: Later, an analysis found some 80 million unique TCR beta chains, and approximately 10 million of these were shared. Generated by immunoSEQ multiplex PCR, the TCRdb table keeps only in-frame clones and is missing some. V, J and clone size derive from that table, while D and trimming were established from the DNA sequence. The sample contains approximately 100,000 clones, roughly 72% of which appear only once.

V is TRBV6-1 and J is TRBJ2-1; 7 nucleotides line up with TRBD2. The sample was PBMCs. This TCR was recovered from a young woman in good health and CMV-seropositive. As DNA, the CDR3 is TGTGCCAGCAGCGCTCTGGGGGGAGGGGCGGATGAGCAGTTCTTC. This codes for CASSALGGGADEQFF.